Detailed here is one T cell receptor (beta chain). The sample comes from a study of blood T cell repertoires in COVID-19. Study information: T cells, B-cell-depleted T cells, or PBMCs provided the cDNA or gDNA that served as material.

Germline-derived CDR1 and CDR2 are LGHDT and YNNKEL (reference sequence). This CDR3 region has 14 residues. V trimming: 5 bases; J trimming: 4 bases; junction bases outside the gene matches: 5. In the authors' methods: Amplified reference gene primers provided the basis for estimating nucleated cell counts. Sequencing was performed with immunoSEQ multiplex PCR; in TCRdb, only in-frame clones are kept and a portion is missing. From that table come the V and J calls and clone size; the DNA was used to work out D and trimming. The sample shows about 260,000 clones, around 83% of them seen only once. This clonotype originated in a man aged 18 to 29 with active or convalescent COVID-19. The chain carries TRBV3-1 (or the pseudogene TRBV3-2) and TRBJ1-1; 9 positions agree with TRBD1. Sequenced sample: peripheral blood. In DNA, the CDR3 is TGTGCCAGCAGCTCGCCGGGACAGGGCACTGAAGCTTTCTTT. Its translation is CASSSPGQGTEAFF.